This T cell receptor (beta chain) came from a study of blood T cell repertoires in COVID-19. Study-level information: The United States, Italy and Spain were the sources of the acute and convalescent COVID-19 samples. Sources were T cells, B-cell-depleted T cells, or PBMCs; the material itself was cDNA or gDNA.

The ends lost 2 bases at V and 1 base at J; junction bases unmatched: 11. CDR3 length: 19 amino acids. The V gene's germline CDR1 is SEHNR and CDR2 FQNEAQ (reference sequence). Source study methods: The authors estimated nucleated cell counts from reference gene primer amplification. Sequenced by immunoSEQ multiplex PCR; TCRdb stores in-frame clones only, minus some. That table gives V, J and clone size, and the DNA gave D and trimming. Of 220,000 or so clones in the sample, approximately 91% were seen once. The chain combines TRBV7-9 with TRBJ2-1; 10 positions match TRBD2. The sequencing sample was made of peripheral blood. The clonotype was recovered from a man aged 55 to 69 who had recovered from COVID-19. The CDR3 sequence: CASSLKAGGRGRSYNEQFF. Here the CDR3 DNA reads TGTGCCAGCAGCTTAAAAGCGGGAGGGCGTGGTAGGTCCTACAATGAGCAGTTCTTC.